The next 18 T cell receptor beta chains were all read from a single sample in a study of blood T cell repertoires in COVID-19. The method was immunoSEQ multiplex PCR; TCRdb's version includes in-frame clones alone and lacks a portion of them. Of about 130,000 clones listed, about 88% were seen once; the top ten hold about 2.5%. The specimen sequenced was PBMCs or T cells enriched from blood (not recorded which). These receptors came from a woman in her fifties or sixties who had recovered from COVID-19.

This clone was seen more than once but under ten times. The rearrangement uses TRBV19 and TRBJ1-1; D is unclear. Looked up from germline, CDR1 is LNHDA and CDR2 is SQIVND (reference sequence). Trimming cost V 6 bases and J 3 bases, with 5 bases left between them. The CDR3 has 11 residues. CDR3 coding DNA: TGTGCCAGTAGCGGGGACACTGAAGCTTTCTTT. Translation: CASSGDTEAFF.

The chain carries TRBV6-1 and TRBJ2-1; 9 bases align to TRBD2. J lost 5 bases, V lost 1 base, and 12 bases had no gene match. Germline V gene lookup returns CDR1 MNHNS and CDR2 SASEGT. The CDR3 consists of 18 residues. The CDR3 coding sequence is TGTGCCAGCAGTGAAGGGCTGACTAGCGGTGCGTTCGACAATGAGCAGTTCTTC. It yields the protein CASSEGLTSGAFDNEQFF.

This clone was seen just once. The chain combines TRBV30 with TRBJ2-1, with 8 nucleotides matching TRBD2. V trimming: 5 bases; J trimming: 7 bases; junction bases outside the gene matches: 7. CDR1 is GTSNPN, CDR2 SVGIG, per germline (reference sequence). CDR3 length: 13 residues. The CDR3 region has the DNA TGTGCCTGGGCGGGAGGTTTGGAAAATGAGCAGTTCTTC. As protein: CAWAGGLENEQFF.

This chain uses TRBV10-1 with TRBJ2-1; D is perhaps TRBD2 (6 bases). Trimming took 4 bases from V and 6 from J, leaving 16 bases between them. The CDR3 is 15 residues long. CDR1 is WNHNN, CDR2 SYGVQD, per germline (reference sequence). The CDR3 region has the DNA TGCGCCAGCAGTGTTGGAGGGGTGGCCCTCAATGAGCAGTTCTTC. This gives the protein CASSVGGVALNEQFF.

This clone has only one observation. The J gene is TRBJ2-1, the V gene TRBV12-5; the match to TRBD2 covers 9 bases. Unmatched junction bases numbered 11, after V lost 7 bases and J lost 4 bases. Germline loops: CDR1 LGHNT, CDR2 FRNRAP. The CDR3 contains 16 residues. CDR3 sequence reads: CASAPGGTSLYNEQFF. Written as DNA, the CDR3 is TGTGCTAGTGCTCCGGGCGGGACTAGCCTATACAATGAGCAGTTCTTC.

This sequence joins TRBV11-2 and TRBJ1-1, with D possibly being TRBD1 (6 bases). Between the trimmed V and J ends, which lost 5 bases and 4 bases, there was a span of 11 bases. This CDR3 comprises 13 residues. The germline V gene encodes CDR1 SGHAT and CDR2 FQNNGV. CDR3 loop: CASSQQGATEAFF. CDR3 DNA sequence: TGTGCCAGCAGCCAACAGGGCGCCACTGAAGCTTTCTTT.

V is TRBV7-9 and J is TRBJ1-2, with D possibly matching TRBD1 (5 bases). The length of the CDR3 is 14 residues. Looked up from germline, CDR1 is SEHNR and CDR2 is FQNEAQ (reference sequence). V gave up 5 bases and J gave up 0 bases, with 10 bases separating them. Here the CDR3 DNA reads TGTGCCAGCAGCCCTGGGGCCTCTAACTATGGCTACACCTTC. Amino acids: CASSPGASNYGYTF.

The chain combines TRBV5-4 with TRBJ2-1; 12 bases agree with TRBD2. J was trimmed by 4 bases and V by 4 bases; bases with no gene match: 3. The CDR3 extends over 15 amino acids. The germline gives CDR1 SGHNT, CDR2 YYREEE (reference sequence). The CDR3: CASSLTSGGYNEQFF. CDR3 bases: TGTGCCAGCAGCCTGACTAGCGGGGGTTACAATGAGCAGTTCTTC.

V gene TRBV6-5 combines with J gene TRBJ1-5, with 9 bases aligning to TRBD1. Germline V gene lookup returns CDR1 MNHEY and CDR2 SVGAGI. V dropped 6 bases and J dropped 4; count of bases not matched to a gene: 7. The CDR3 has 15 residues. CDR3 region: CASRNTGQGNQPQHF. CDR3 DNA: TGTGCCAGCAGAAACACGGGACAGGGTAATCAGCCCCAGCATTTT.

V usage is TRBV7-2 and J usage is TRBJ2-7; 8 bases agree with TRBD2. Per germline, CDR1 SGHTA and CDR2 FQGNSA. J lost 7 bases, V lost 4 bases, and 6 bases had no gene match. CDR3 size: 13 residues. CDR3 DNA sequence: TGTGCCAGCAGCTACACCCCGGGGGGGGAGCAGTACTTC. Amino acids: CASSYTPGGEQYF.

V usage is TRBV5-4 and J usage is TRBJ2-1, with TRBD2 identical over 12 bases. Germline CDR1 and CDR2: SGHNT and YYREEE (reference sequence). J was trimmed by 9 bases and V by 4 bases; bases with no gene match: 20. The CDR3 length is 19 residues. CDR3 in DNA: TGTGCCAGCAGCCCGCCGTCTAGCGGGGGGGCCAACGGGTTATTTGAGCAGTTCTTC. It translates to CASSPPSSGGANGLFEQFF. Combining the CDR3 with reference TRBV5-4 and TRBJ2-1 gives the whole variable domain ETGVTQSPTHLIKTRGQQVTLRCSSQSGHNTVSWYQQALGQGPQFIFQYYREEENGRGNFPPRFSGLQFPNYSSELNVNALELDDSALYLCASSPPSSGGANGLFEQFFGPGTRLTVL.

The CDR3 nucleotides are TGTGCCAGCAGCTTAGGGCCAGGGGGATACTACGAGCAGTACTTC. The encoded protein is CASSLGPGGYYEQYF. The J gene is TRBJ2-7, the V gene TRBV7-2; 7 nucleotides agree with TRBD1. CDR1 is SGHTA, CDR2 FQGNSA, per germline. There are 15 residues in the CDR3. Trimming at V came to 1 base and at J to 3 bases, leaving 6 bases not matched to a gene.

This clone has more than one count but fewer than ten. The V and J genes are TRBV18 and TRBJ2-3, with unresolved D. Per germline, CDR1 KGHSH and CDR2 LQKENI. With 5 bases removed from V and 5 bases from J, the gap between germline ends came to 17 bases. This CDR3 region has 15 residues. The CDR3 spells CASSISARVGDTQYF. The CDR3 nucleotides read TGTGCCAGCTCAATATCCGCCCGCGTCGGAGATACGCAGTATTTT.

Points on this clone: Sequence at one end of the junction differs from germline and may be a read error. The chain has TRBV30 and TRBJ2-7; D may be TRBD1 (6 bases). CDR3 length: 12 amino acids. CDR1 is GTSNPN and CDR2 is SVGIG in the germline V gene (reference sequence). The CDR3 bases are TGTGCCGGGAGCAGGGGATCCTACGAGCAGTACTTC. Translated, it gives CAGSRGSYEQYF.

The rearrangement joins TRBV4-1 to TRBJ2-1; 9 bases are a match to TRBD2. The CDR3 is made up of 15 amino acids. Germline CDR1 is MGHRA and CDR2 is YSYEKL. Losses at the gene ends were 2 bases for V and 6 bases for J; bases not matched to a gene: 5. CDR3 residues: CASSQLGLARNEQFF. The DNA for the CDR3 is TGCGCCAGCAGCCAACTTGGACTAGCGCGCAATGAGCAGTTCTTC.

The rearrangement links TRBV6-5 to TRBJ2-7; TRBD2 matches 7 bases. Germline values: CDR1 MNHEY, CDR2 SVGAGI. This CDR3 is built from 14 residues. V dropped 8 bases and J dropped 1; count of bases not matched to a gene: 8. CDR3 DNA sequence: TGTGCCAGCCTGCCGGGGAGGGGATCCTACGAGCAGTACTTC. Residues: CASLPGRGSYEQYF.

This sequence joins TRBV20-1 and TRBJ2-7; no definite D call. Trimming shortened V by 3 bases and J by 1 base, and 13 bases separated the two germline ends. The germline V gene encodes CDR1 DFQATT and CDR2 SNEGSKA (reference sequence). This CDR3 has 14 amino acids. The CDR3 DNA is TGCAGTGCTAGTCTACTCATTAAATCCTACGAGCAGTACTTC. As protein: CSASLLIKSYEQYF.

This sequence joins TRBV3-1 (or the pseudogene TRBV3-2) and TRBJ1-1; the match to TRBD1 covers 9 bases. The V segment lost 5 bases and the J segment 1 base; nucleotides outside the gene matches: 2. This CDR3 is 14 amino acids long. Per the germline V gene, CDR1 is LGHDT and CDR2 is YNNKEL (reference sequence). The CDR3 coding sequence is TGTGCCAGCAGCGGACAGGGGAGGAACACTGAAGCTTTCTTT. It codes for CASSGQGRNTEAFF.